The 15 T cell receptor beta chains below were found in one sample sequenced in a study of blood T cell repertoires in COVID-19. TCRdb's table, derived via immunoSEQ multiplex PCR, lists solely in-frame clones and lacks some. The sample contains hundreds of thousands of clones, 86% of which appear only once. The sequenced sample consisted of peripheral blood. The receptors originated from an older woman who had recovered from COVID-19.

The chain couples TRBV10-2 to TRBJ2-7; D might be TRBD2 (5 bases). Germline V gene sequence: CDR1 WSHSY, CDR2 SAAADI. This CDR3 has 12 amino acids. V lost 6 bases and J 4 bases, leaving 10 bases between the germline ends. In DNA, the CDR3 is TGCGCCAGCAGCTCTTCGGGGTACGAGCAGTACTTC. As protein: CASSSSGYEQYF.

The V call is TRBV27, the J call TRBJ1-2, with D possibly being TRBD1 (6 bases). Deletions cut 3 bases from V and 1 base from J, with 12 bases between. CDR1 is MNHEY and CDR2 is SMNVEV in the germline V gene (reference sequence). The CDR3 covers 15 residues. CDR3 residues: CASSLQGSGNYGYTF. As DNA, the CDR3 is TGTGCCAGCAGTTTGCAGGGGTCGGGTAACTATGGCTACACCTTC.

The rearrangement links TRBV7-2 to TRBJ1-6, with no clear D. The length of the CDR3 is 15 residues. Germline lookup yields CDR1 SGHTA and CDR2 FQGNSA. Trimming took 1 base from V and 6 from J, leaving 10 bases between them. The CDR3: CASSLEAGSNSPLHF. In DNA, the CDR3 is TGTGCCAGCAGCTTAGAGGCAGGCTCTAATTCACCCCTCCACTTT.

The chain uses TRBV6-5 and TRBJ1-4; 7 nucleotides agree with TRBD1. Germline CDR1 reads MNHEY; CDR2 reads SVGAGI. This CDR3 has 15 amino acids. With V trimmed by 5 bases and J by 3 bases, 6 bases remained unmatched. The CDR3 region has the DNA TGTGCCAGCAGTCAGCAGGGGGTTCCTAATGAAAAACTGTTTTTT. Protein sequence: CASSQQGVPNEKLFF.

The gene calls are TRBV7-2 and TRBJ2-7, with 11 nucleotides matching TRBD1. Germline lookup yields CDR1 SGHTA and CDR2 FQGNSA. This CDR3 has 17 amino acids. The V gene end was trimmed by 2 bases and the J gene end by 4 bases; junction bases not matched to a gene: 10. In nucleotides, the CDR3 is TGTGCCAGCAGCTTAAAGTCCTCAGGACAGGGGGCGTACGAGCAGTACTTC. Protein sequence: CASSLKSSGQGAYEQYF.

This clone was seen a single time. The chain joins TRBV3-1 (or the pseudogene TRBV3-2) to TRBJ2-7; D remains ambiguous. The CDR3 extends over 15 amino acids. Trimming removed 4 bases at V and 4 bases at J, with 17 bases between. Germline V gene sequence: CDR1 LGHDT, CDR2 YNNKEL (reference sequence). Here the CDR3 reads CASSRPLGLVYEQYF. CDR3 DNA: TGTGCCAGCAGCCGCCCCCTCGGGTTGGTTTACGAGCAGTACTTC.

DNA for the CDR3: TGTGCCAGCAGCTCGAGCGGGGGCCTCACATACACAGATACGCAGTATTTT. It specifies CASSSSGGLTYTDTQYF. The V gene is TRBV7-9, the J gene TRBJ2-3; 8 bases align to TRBD2. V was pared by 4 bases and J by 2 bases, with 11 bases of the junction left unmatched. Germline V gene data show CDR1 as SEHNR and CDR2 as FQNEAQ (reference sequence). The CDR3 runs to 17 residues.

The chain combines TRBV7-2 with TRBJ1-6; D remains unclear. Deletions cut 1 base from V and 3 bases from J, with 7 bases between. In germline, CDR1 is SGHTA, CDR2 FQGNSA. There are 15 residues in the CDR3. The CDR3: CASSLGAVYNSPLHF. The CDR3 DNA follows: TGTGCCAGCAGCTTAGGGGCAGTCTATAATTCACCCCTCCACTTT.

The gene calls are TRBV7-2 and TRBJ1-5, with a possible D match to TRBD1 (5 bases). V dropped 7 bases and J dropped 4 bases, with 14 bases sitting between them. The germline CDR1 and CDR2 sequences are SGHTA and FQGNSA. This CDR3 is built from 14 residues. CDR3 nucleotide sequence: TGTGCCAGCAACTCTATGGGGGGTAATCAGCCCCAGCATTTT. Translating it yields CASNSMGGNQPQHF. The complete variable domain, with remaining parts taken from reference TRBV7-2 and TRBJ1-5, reads GAGVSQSPSNKVTEKGKDVELRCDPISGHTALYWYRQSLGQGLEFLIYFQGNSAPDKSGLPSDRFSAERTGGSVSTLTIQRTQQEDSAVYLCASNSMGGNQPQHFGDGTRLSIL.

This rearrangement joins TRBV19 to TRBJ2-3; TRBD1 aligns across 7 bases. This CDR3 has 16 residues. The V segment lost 3 bases and the J segment 3 bases; nucleotides outside the gene matches: 9. Per the germline V gene, CDR1 is LNHDA and CDR2 is SQIVND (reference sequence). The chain's CDR3 is CASSMLRGPVTDTQYF. DNA for the CDR3: TGTGCCAGTAGTATGCTGAGGGGGCCTGTGACAGATACGCAGTATTTT.

The chain uses TRBV12-3 or TRBV12-4 and TRBJ1-2, with D uncertain. The CDR3 has 11 residues. Trimming removed 6 bases from V and 7 bases from J, with 9 bases in between. The CDR3 region is CASSSQIGYTF. CDR3 nucleotides: TGTGCCAGCAGCTCCCAGATTGGCTACACCTTC.

A few counts support this clone. This rearrangement joins TRBV7-2 to TRBJ1-5; 9 bases map to TRBD1. CDR3 length equals 15 residues. Losses at the gene ends were 5 bases for V and 8 bases for J; bases not matched to a gene: 10. CDR1 and CDR2 (germline): SGHTA, FQGNSA. CDR3 DNA: TGTGCCAGCAGCGAAACAGGGGGCGGGTTTGAGCCCCAGCATTTT. Translating it yields CASSETGGGFEPQHF. Based on the CDR3 plus reference TRBV7-2 and TRBJ1-5, the full variable domain is GAGVSQSPSNKVTEKGKDVELRCDPISGHTALYWYRQSLGQGLEFLIYFQGNSAPDKSGLPSDRFSAERTGGSVSTLTIQRTQQEDSAVYLCASSETGGGFEPQHFGDGTRLSIL.

A single count supports this clone. The CDR3 protein is CASSFWEGTDTQYF. In nucleotides, the CDR3 is TGCGCCAGCAGCTTTTGGGAGGGGACAGATACGCAGTATTTT. The J gene is TRBJ2-3, the V gene TRBV5-1; 7 nucleotides match TRBD2. Germline V lookup: CDR1 SGHRS, CDR2 YFSETQ. This CDR3 has 14 amino acids. V lost 2 bases to trimming and J lost 3 bases; unmatched junction nucleotides: 3.

This chain uses TRBV28 with TRBJ1-2; no clear D. The V end lost 1 base, the J end lost 8 bases, and 20 bases lay between the germline ends. Germline V lookup: CDR1 MDHEN, CDR2 SYDVKM. This CDR3 spans 16 amino acids. The CDR3 nucleotides are TGTGCCAGCAGTTTATTGGCCGGGCGGGCCCTCCGGGGCTACACCTTC. Translation gives CASSLLAGRALRGYTF.

J is TRBJ2-7 and V is TRBV29-1; 11 nucleotides align to TRBD2. The CDR3 sequence is 14 residues long. With 7 bases clipped from V and 2 bases from J, the junction kept 7 bases outside the gene matches. Germline V gene sequence: CDR1 SQVTM, CDR2 ANQGSEA. CDR3 nucleotides: TGCAGCGCCCGACTAGCGGGGCCCGCCTACGAGCAGTACTTC. Translated: CSARLAGPAYEQYF.